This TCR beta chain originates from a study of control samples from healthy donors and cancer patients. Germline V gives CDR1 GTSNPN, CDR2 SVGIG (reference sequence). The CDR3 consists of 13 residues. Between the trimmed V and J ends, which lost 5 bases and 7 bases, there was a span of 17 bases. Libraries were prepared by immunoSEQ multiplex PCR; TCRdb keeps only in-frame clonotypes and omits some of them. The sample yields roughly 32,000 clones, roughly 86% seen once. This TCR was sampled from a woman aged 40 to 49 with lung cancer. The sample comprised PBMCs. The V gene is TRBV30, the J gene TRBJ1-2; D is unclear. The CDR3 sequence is CAWFNSASRGYTF. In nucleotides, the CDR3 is TGTGCCTGGTTTAACTCAGCGAGTCGTGGCTACACCTTC.